This passage covers 7 T cell receptor beta chains from one sample sequenced in a study of cytomegalovirus exposure and HLA in healthy donors. Repertoires were generated with immunoSEQ multiplex PCR, while TCRdb's copy carries only in-frame clones and drops some. The sample includes 150,000 to 180,000 clones, around nine tenths of them seen just once. Material: PBMCs. The source is a man aged 18 to 30 in good health and CMV-seropositive.

The CDR3 is CASSFRDRLNSPLHF. The CDR3 DNA reads as TGTGCCAGCAGCTTCCGGGACAGGCTTAATTCACCCCTCCACTTT. The chain recombines TRBV27 with TRBJ1-6; 8 bases fit TRBD1. V shed 6 bases and J 6 bases; nucleotides not matched to a gene: 7. CDR1 is MNHEY and CDR2 is SMNVEV in the germline V gene (reference sequence). The CDR3 covers 15 residues.

This rearrangement joins TRBV7-2 to TRBJ1-1; 8 bases are a match to TRBD1. CDR3 size: 16 residues. V lost 3 bases and J lost 4; bases outside the gene matches: 10. Germline CDR1 SGHTA, CDR2 FQGNSA. This CDR3 is CASSFVPGQGSTEAFF. For the CDR3, the DNA is TGTGCCAGCAGCTTCGTACCCGGACAGGGTAGCACTGAAGCTTTCTTT.

This chain joins TRBV4-3 and TRBJ2-5; a weak D match, TRBD2 (5 bases). Trimming took off 2 bases at V and 5 bases at J, with 15 bases between the two ends. The CDR3 totals 15 residues. Germline lookup yields CDR1 LGHNA and CDR2 YSLEER. CDR3: CASSQMGVIWETQYF. The CDR3, as DNA: TGCGCCAGCAGCCAAATGGGAGTCATCTGGGAGACCCAGTACTTC.

The chain recombines TRBV5-1 with TRBJ1-3; D possibly corresponds to TRBD1 (5 bases). The CDR3 extends over 15 amino acids. Per the germline V gene, CDR1 is SGHRS and CDR2 is YFSETQ. Trimming cost V 3 bases and J 8 bases, with 18 bases left between them. The CDR3 DNA reads TGCGCCAGCAGCTCGACGGCGGCAGGGAAGTACACCATATATTTT. The encoded protein is CASSSTAAGKYTIYF. Together with reference TRBV5-1 and TRBJ1-3, the CDR3 gives the full variable domain: KAGVTQTPRYLIKTRGQQVTLSCSPISGHRSVSWYQQTPGQGLQFLFEYFSETQRNKGNFPGRFSGRQFSNSRSEMNVSTLELGDSALYLCASSSTAAGKYTIYFGEGSWLTVV.

This clone occurred a few times. The V and J genes are TRBV29-1 and TRBJ2-7; 11 bases agree with TRBD1. Germline V gives CDR1 SQVTM, CDR2 ANQGSEA. The CDR3 sequence is 12 residues long. V gave up 4 bases and J gave up 5 bases; unmatched junction bases: 1. Here the CDR3 reads CSVGTGGNEQYF. CDR3 sequence (DNA): TGCAGCGTTGGGACAGGGGGCAACGAGCAGTACTTC.

The chain combines TRBV15 with TRBJ2-3, with D maybe TRBD2 (6 bases). V lost 0 bases and J 4 bases, leaving 14 bases between the germline ends. This CDR3 is 16 amino acids long. CDR1 and CDR2 from the germline V gene are LNHNV and YYDKDF (reference sequence). This CDR3 reads CATSRDRESGPDTQYF. DNA of the CDR3: TGTGCCACCAGCAGAGATCGGGAGTCGGGCCCAGATACGCAGTATTTT.

V and J are TRBV29-1 and TRBJ1-1; D is possibly TRBD1 (6 bases). Trimming shortened V by 5 bases and J by 1 base, and 11 bases separated the two germline ends. CDR3 length: 13 amino acids. Per the germline V gene, CDR1 is SQVTM and CDR2 is ANQGSEA. In DNA form, the CDR3 reads TGCAGCGTTTCCAAGGGACAGAACACTGAAGCTTTCTTT. It specifies CSVSKGQNTEAFF.